These 10 T cell receptor beta chains originate from one sample sequenced in a study of graft-versus-host responses after intestinal transplantation. Responders (approximately 200,000, CFSE-labeled) met approximately 200,000 stimulators that were irradiated and violet-dye-labeled. Repertoires were generated with immunoSEQ multiplex PCR, while TCRdb's copy carries only in-frame clones and drops some. The table shows 20,000 to 25,000 clones, with roughly 30% occurring only once. Material: alloreactive CD8+ T cells from a mixed lymphocyte reaction culture, obtained before intestinal transplant. Subset: CFSE-low proliferating T cells sorted from approximately 6-day pre-transplant mixed lymphocyte reaction (GvH or HvG direction). The receptors derive from a human patient who received an intestinal transplant.

The rearrangement joins TRBV19 to TRBJ1-1; D remains ambiguous. V lost 11 bases and J lost 0, with 7 bases in between. The CDR3 has 11 amino acids. In germline, CDR1 is LNHDA, CDR2 SQIVND (reference sequence). The CDR3 loop reads CACTLNTEAFF. For the CDR3, the DNA is TGTGCCTGCACCTTGAACACTGAAGCTTTCTTT. The whole variable domain, remainder taken from reference TRBV19 and TRBJ1-1, is DGGITQSPKYLFRKEGQNVTLSCEQNLNHDAMYWYRQDPGQGLRLIYYSQIVNDFQKGDIAEGYSVSREKKESFPLTVTSAQKNPTAFYLCACTLNTEAFFGQGTRLTVV.

As concerns this clone: The junction departs from germline at one end; a sequencing error may be responsible. The chain employs TRBV5-1 and TRBJ2-1; tentatively, D is TRBD2 (7 bases). The CDR3 sequence is 15 residues long. Germline V gene lookup returns CDR1 SGHRS and CDR2 YFSETQ. The CDR3 region is CASSLVWGGVNEQFF. CDR3 coding DNA: TGTGCCAGCAGCTTGGTATGGGGGGGCGTTAATGAGCAGTTCTTC.

The gene calls are TRBV7-9 and TRBJ1-2; D may be TRBD1 (6 bases). V shed 8 bases and J shed 8 bases, with 18 bases lying between them. Looked up from germline, CDR1 is SEHNR and CDR2 is FQNEAQ (reference sequence). CDR3 size: 13 residues. The CDR3 is CASWDGGGWGYTF. DNA of the CDR3: TGTGCCAGCTGGGACGGGGGCGGTTGGGGCTACACCTTC.

This clone was seen only a few times. The chain employs TRBV29-1 and TRBJ1-1; D is unclear. This CDR3 is 13 amino acids long. Germline V lookup: CDR1 SQVTM, CDR2 ANQGSEA. Trimming took 1 base from V and 2 from J, leaving 8 bases between them. CDR3: CSVEVPSNTEAFF. The DNA for the CDR3 is TGCAGCGTTGAAGTACCCAGTAACACTGAAGCTTTCTTT.

This clone was detected a few times. V and J are TRBV6-6 and TRBJ2-3, with D tentatively TRBD2 (5 bases). CDR3 size: 11 residues. The germline CDR1 and CDR2 sequences are MNHNY and SVGAGI (reference sequence). V shed 2 bases and J shed 10 bases, with 7 bases lying between them. CDR3 bases: TGTGCCAGCAGTTACGCGGGTTCGCAGTATTTT. Its translation is CASSYAGSQYF.

The chain links TRBV2 to TRBJ2-3; the D gene is possibly TRBD1 (5 bases). The V gene lost 10 bases and the J gene lost 2 bases, with 25 bases spanning the gap. This CDR3 is 17 amino acids long. Germline CDR1 reads SNHLY; CDR2 reads FYNNEI. The CDR3, as DNA: TGTGCCACCTATTTAGCAACAGACAGACGCTACACAGATACGCAGTATTTT. Translation gives CATYLATDRRYTDTQYF.

There are a few counts of this clone. Other DNA sequences from this sample encode an identical CDR3 as well. The chain employs TRBV4-1 and TRBJ1-2; the D is unclear. Germline V lookup: CDR1 MGHRA, CDR2 YSYEKL. V lost 3 bases and J lost 4, with 15 bases in between. The CDR3 extends over 15 amino acids. CDR3 in amino acids: CASSQVETTAYGYTF. DNA for the CDR3: TGCGCCAGCAGCCAGGTCGAAACCACGGCCTATGGCTACACCTTC.

The sample holds a few counts of this clone. The rearrangement links TRBV19 to TRBJ1-2; D ambiguous. Germline-derived CDR1 and CDR2 are LNHDA and SQIVND (reference sequence). This CDR3 has 12 amino acids. V lost 8 bases and J 12 bases, leaving 19 bases between the germline ends. CDR3 sequence: CASAGEGPGDTF. CDR3 bases: TGTGCCAGTGCCGGGGAAGGGCCTGGGGACACCTTC.

The chain is built from TRBV5-1 and TRBJ2-5; 7 positions agree with TRBD1. Germline values: CDR1 SGHRS, CDR2 YFSETQ. With V trimmed by 0 bases and J by 3 bases, 14 bases remained unmatched. This CDR3 is 18 amino acids long. The CDR3 bases are TGCGCCAGCAGCTTGGGAATGCTAGGGGGCGCTACGAAAGAGACCCAGTACTTC. It specifies CASSLGMLGGATKETQYF.

The V gene is TRBV2, the J gene TRBJ2-1, with 7 positions matching TRBD2. The germline V gene has CDR1 SNHLY and CDR2 FYNNEI. V lost 4 bases, J lost 6 bases, and 6 bases stayed unmatched. This CDR3 has 14 amino acids. CDR3 in amino acids: CASSGLAVFNEQFF. Written as DNA, the CDR3 is TGTGCCAGCAGTGGTCTAGCGGTATTCAATGAGCAGTTCTTC.